These 25 T cell receptor beta chains were all obtained from the same sample, sequenced in a study of blood T cell repertoires in COVID-19. Measured with immunoSEQ multiplex PCR; TCRdb has only the in-frame clones, and not every one. The sample contains about 240,000 clones, approximately 85% of which appear only once. The sample was peripheral blood. These receptors originate from a woman aged 60-70 years with active or convalescent COVID-19.

The chain recombines TRBV6-5 with TRBJ1-5; perhaps TRBD1 as D (5 bases). Between the trimmed V and J ends, which lost 8 bases and 9 bases, there was a span of 17 bases. The CDR3 consists of 13 residues. Per the germline V gene, CDR1 is MNHEY and CDR2 is SVGAGI. The DNA of the CDR3 is TGTGCCAGCCTCGGGGGAGGGTATGTGCCCCAGCATTTT. Its protein product is CASLGGGYVPQHF.

A single count supports this clone. This chain links TRBV28 with TRBJ2-5; 8 bases are a match to TRBD1. This CDR3 has 15 residues. V lost 5 bases to trimming and J lost 5 bases; unmatched junction nucleotides: 10. Germline CDR1 reads MDHEN; CDR2 reads SYDVKM. The CDR3 reads CASSTPGQGRETQYF. CDR3 nucleotide sequence: TGTGCCAGCAGTACCCCCGGACAGGGACGGGAGACCCAGTACTTC.

The V and J genes are TRBV4-2 and TRBJ2-1; 8 bases match TRBD2. The CDR3 extends over 17 amino acids. Germline V gene lookup returns CDR1 LGHNA and CDR2 YNFKEQ. V lost 1 base to trimming and J lost 0 bases; unmatched junction nucleotides: 5. Here the CDR3 DNA reads TGTGCCAGCAGCCAAGGTCGGACTAGCCGCTCCTACAATGAGCAGTTCTTC. The encoded protein is CASSQGRTSRSYNEQFF.

This chain connects TRBV11-1 to TRBJ2-3, with a possible D match to TRBD1 (6 bases). V dropped 0 bases and J dropped 2 bases, with 12 bases sitting between them. The CDR3 runs to 16 residues. The germline CDR1 and CDR2 sequences are SGHAT and FQDESV (reference sequence). As DNA, the CDR3 is TGTGCCAGCAGCTTAGCCACGACAGGTAACACAGATACGCAGTATTTT. Its translation: CASSLATTGNTDTQYF.

The chain joins TRBV29-1 to TRBJ2-1, with D hard to call. The V gene lost 3 bases and the J gene lost 8 bases, with 11 bases spanning the gap. CDR1 is SQVTM and CDR2 is ANQGSEA in the germline V gene. The CDR3 is 12 amino acids. This chain's CDR3 is CSVESGSHEQFF. CDR3 in DNA: TGCAGCGTTGAGTCAGGCAGCCATGAGCAGTTCTTC.

This clone was found a few times. Here the CDR3 DNA reads TGTGCCAGCAGCTTAGGTTGGCAGGACTATGGCTACACCTTC. The encoded protein is CASSLGWQDYGYTF. This sequence joins TRBV7-2 and TRBJ1-2; the D is unclear. Germline CDR1 is SGHTA and CDR2 is FQGNSA. The CDR3 consists of 14 residues. Trimming removed 1 base from V and 3 bases from J, with 9 bases in between.

This chain links TRBV30 with TRBJ1-2; D possibly corresponds to TRBD1 (6 bases). The ends were cut back, 1 base at V and 8 bases at J, with 11 bases in the middle. Germline CDR1 GTSNPN, CDR2 SVGIG (reference sequence). This CDR3 comprises 12 residues. CDR3 residues: CAWSGQGLGYTF. CDR3 nucleotides: TGTGCCTGGAGTGGCCAGGGGTTAGGCTACACCTTC.

The chain uses TRBV5-1 and TRBJ1-3; TRBD1 matches 8 bases. CDR1 is SGHRS, CDR2 YFSETQ, per germline. CDR3 size: 16 residues. The V segment lost 4 bases and the J segment 2 bases; nucleotides outside the gene matches: 8. Here the CDR3 reads CASSHRTGTTGNTIYF. In DNA form, the CDR3 reads TGCGCCAGCAGCCACCGGACAGGGACGACTGGAAACACCATATATTTT.

This clone was counted between two and nine times. The chain combines TRBV27 with TRBJ1-2, with 7 bases identical to TRBD1. With 6 bases clipped from V and 2 bases from J, the junction kept 6 bases outside the gene matches. In germline, CDR1 is MNHEY, CDR2 SMNVEV (reference sequence). The CDR3 loop spans 14 amino acids. CDR3 sequence reads: CASRVTGSNYGYTF. In nucleotides, the CDR3 is TGTGCCAGCAGGGTGACAGGGTCGAACTATGGCTACACCTTC.

The chain has TRBV6-5 and TRBJ1-2; 8 bases fit TRBD1. Germline V gives CDR1 MNHEY, CDR2 SVGAGI. V was clipped by 6 bases and J by 4 bases; unmatched bases: 7. The CDR3 loop spans 14 amino acids. CDR3 loop: CASRLQGGSYGYTF. The CDR3 bases are TGTGCCAGCAGGCTACAGGGGGGAAGCTATGGCTACACCTTC.

On this clone: Germline and junction disagree at one end, which may indicate a read error. This chain joins TRBV7-3 and TRBJ1-2; TRBD1 aligns across 10 bases. This CDR3 contains 15 residues. The germline gives CDR1 SGHTA, CDR2 FQGTGA. In DNA form, the CDR3 reads TGTGCCAGCAGCGTAACCCCCGGGACAGGGGATGGCTACACCTTC. The encoded protein is CASSVTPGTGDGYTF.

V usage is TRBV6-2 or TRBV6-3 and J usage is TRBJ1-5, with 8 nucleotides matching TRBD1. Germline lookup yields CDR1 MNHEY and CDR2 SVGEGT. V dropped 3 bases and J dropped 1; count of bases not matched to a gene: 5. This CDR3 has 16 amino acids. This CDR3 reads CASSYPDRGSNQPQHF. The CDR3, as DNA: TGTGCCAGCAGTTATCCCGACAGGGGAAGCAATCAGCCCCAGCATTTT.

The V call is TRBV2, the J call TRBJ1-2; D might be TRBD1 (6 bases). The V gene lost 5 bases and the J gene lost 8 bases, with 15 bases spanning the gap. Germline V gene data show CDR1 as SNHLY and CDR2 as FYNNEI. The CDR3 has 13 residues. The CDR3 loop is CASSWWGGEGYTF. CDR3 sequence (DNA): TGTGCCAGCAGTTGGTGGGGGGGCGAGGGCTACACCTTC.

V gene TRBV3-1 (or the pseudogene TRBV3-2) combines with J gene TRBJ1-6; no definite D call. Germline V CDR1 and CDR2: LGHDT, YNNKEL (reference sequence). The length of the CDR3 is 14 residues. The V and J ends lost 4 bases and 6 bases respectively, with 10 bases between them. This CDR3 reads CASSLVRSNSPLHF. The CDR3 DNA reads as TGTGCCAGCAGCCTTGTTCGCAGTAATTCACCCCTCCACTTT.

The chain employs TRBV18 and TRBJ2-5, with a weak D call TRBD2 (6 bases). Trimming removed 3 bases from V and 5 bases from J, with 16 bases in between. The CDR3 runs 15 residues. The germline V gene has CDR1 KGHSH and CDR2 LQKENI. Here the CDR3 DNA reads TGTGCCAGCTCACCTTTACAAGCGGGTACGGAGACCCAGTACTTC. Protein: CASSPLQAGTETQYF.

CDR3 bases: TGTGCCAGCACCGAAGCGGGGGCGCCCACAGATACGCAGTATTTT. Its translation is CASTEAGAPTDTQYF. The chain joins TRBV2 to TRBJ2-3, with 8 bases aligning to TRBD2. The CDR3 spans 15 residues. V trimming: 7 bases; J trimming: 2 bases; junction bases outside the gene matches: 8. Looked up from germline, CDR1 is SNHLY and CDR2 is FYNNEI. The variable domain in full, completed from reference TRBV2 and TRBJ2-3, reads EPEVTQTPSHQVTQMGQEVILRCVPISNHLYFYWYRQILGQKVEFLVSFYNNEISEKSEIFDDQFSVERPDGSNFTLKIRSTKLEDSAMYFCASTEAGAPTDTQYFGPGTRLTVL.

This chain connects TRBV7-9 to TRBJ2-3; D unresolved. CDR3 length: 13 amino acids. Looked up from germline, CDR1 is SEHNR and CDR2 is FQNEAQ (reference sequence). V gave up 1 base and J gave up 5 bases, with 7 bases separating them. CDR3 sequence (DNA): TGTGCCAGCAGCTTAGATAAGAGAGATACGCAGTATTTT. Protein: CASSLDKRDTQYF. Together with reference TRBV7-9 and TRBJ2-3, the CDR3 gives the full variable domain: DTGVSQNPRHKITKRGQNVTFRCDPISEHNRLYWYRQTLGQGPEFLTYFQNEAQLEKSRLLSDRFSAERPKGSFSTLEIQRTEQGDSAMYLCASSLDKRDTQYFGPGTRLTVL.

The chain combines TRBV19 with TRBJ1-2; D is undetermined. The V end was cut by 6 bases, the J end by 0 bases, with 8 bases between. The CDR3 runs 13 residues. Germline V lookup: CDR1 LNHDA, CDR2 SQIVND (reference sequence). In DNA form, the CDR3 reads TGTGCCAGTAGGAGGAGTTCTAACTATGGCTACACCTTC. Protein product: CASRRSSNYGYTF. Based on the CDR3 plus reference TRBV19 and TRBJ1-2, the full variable domain is DGGITQSPKYLFRKEGQNVTLSCEQNLNHDAMYWYRQDPGQGLRLIYYSQIVNDFQKGDIAEGYSVSREKKESFPLTVTSAQKNPTAFYLCASRRSSNYGYTFGSGTRLTVV.

The chain carries TRBV6-5 and TRBJ1-4; perhaps TRBD1 as D (6 bases). CDR1 and CDR2 from the germline V gene are MNHEY and SVGAGI. Trimming took off 2 bases at V and 8 bases at J, with 12 bases between the two ends. CDR3 size: 14 residues. CDR3 amino acids: CASSYQGRGEKLFF. The CDR3 DNA sequence: TGTGCCAGCAGTTACCAGGGGCGCGGGGAAAAACTGTTTTTT.

A note on this clone: A junction boundary mismatches the germline segment, possibly from a read error. This chain connects TRBV3-1 (or the pseudogene TRBV3-2) to TRBJ2-1; 9 bases agree with TRBD1. The CDR3 has 14 amino acids. Germline loops: CDR1 LGHDT, CDR2 YNNKEL (reference sequence). Written as DNA, the CDR3 is TGTGCCAGCAGCCACCGGACAGGGGCAAATGAGCGGTTCTTC. Protein: CASSHRTGANERFF.

The chain employs TRBV12-3 or TRBV12-4 and TRBJ2-3, with D possibly TRBD1 on 5 matching bases. The length of the CDR3 is 12 residues. V was pared by 8 bases and J by 1 base, with 7 bases between. The CDR3 DNA reads TGTGCCAGCGGCAGGGGCACAGATACGCAGTATTTT. Its translation is CASGRGTDTQYF.

The genes are TRBV5-1 and TRBJ2-2, with TRBD1 identical over 9 bases. The CDR3 covers 17 residues. Trimming removed 2 bases from V and 0 bases from J; junction bases left unmatched: 5. Germline-derived CDR1 and CDR2 are SGHRS and YFSETQ. CDR3 residues: CASSFGQGTSNTGELFF. DNA of the CDR3: TGCGCCAGCAGCTTCGGACAGGGGACCTCGAACACCGGGGAGCTGTTTTTT. Based on the CDR3 plus reference TRBV5-1 and TRBJ2-2, the full variable domain is KAGVTQTPRYLIKTRGQQVTLSCSPISGHRSVSWYQQTPGQGLQFLFEYFSETQRNKGNFPGRFSGRQFSNSRSEMNVSTLELGDSALYLCASSFGQGTSNTGELFFGEGSRLTVL.

This CDR3 reads CSVRRDRANTGELFF. CDR3 coding DNA: TGCAGCGTACGCCGGGACAGGGCGAACACCGGGGAGCTGTTTTTT. The rearrangement uses TRBV29-1 and TRBJ2-2; 9 bases are shared with TRBD1. The germline V gene has CDR1 SQVTM and CDR2 ANQGSEA. The ends lost 6 bases at V and 0 bases at J; junction bases unmatched: 5. The CDR3 consists of 15 residues.

The V call is TRBV10-2, the J call TRBJ1-6; no reliable D call. The CDR3 contains 12 residues. V lost 2 bases, J lost 9 bases, and 5 bases lay in between. Germline CDR1 WSHSY, CDR2 SAAADI. The CDR3 DNA is TGCGCCAGCAGTGAGGCGGGTTCACCCCTCCACTTT. Translating it yields CASSEAGSPLHF.

This clone appeared once. This chain connects TRBV2 to TRBJ2-3, with D possibly being TRBD1 (6 bases). CDR3 length equals 13 residues. V was trimmed by 5 bases and J by 4 bases, leaving 10 bases between them. The germline V gene encodes CDR1 SNHLY and CDR2 FYNNEI. CDR3 sequence reads: CASSITGSDTQYF. The CDR3 nucleotides are TGTGCCAGCAGTATTACAGGGTCAGATACGCAGTATTTT.